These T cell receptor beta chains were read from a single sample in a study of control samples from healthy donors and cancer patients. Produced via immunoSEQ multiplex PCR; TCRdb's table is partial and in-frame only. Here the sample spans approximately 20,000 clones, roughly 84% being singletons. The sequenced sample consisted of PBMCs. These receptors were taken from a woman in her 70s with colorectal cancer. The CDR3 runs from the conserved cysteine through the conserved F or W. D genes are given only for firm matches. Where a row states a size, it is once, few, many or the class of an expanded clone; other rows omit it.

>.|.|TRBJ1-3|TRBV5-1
TGCGCCAGCAGCTTGGGGTTTACTGGAAACACCATATATTTT
CASSLGFTGNTIYF
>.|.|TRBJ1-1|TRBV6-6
TGTGCCAGCAGGGCCGACACGTTTCGCACTGAAGCTTTCTTT
CASRADTFRTEAFF
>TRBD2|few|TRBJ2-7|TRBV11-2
TGTGCCAGCAGCTCCCCGGGGGGGACAACGGGCGACGAGCAGTACTTC
CASSSPGGTTGDEQYF
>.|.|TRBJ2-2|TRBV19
TGTGCCAGCCGTCCGGGACACCTCAACACCGGGGAGCTGTTTTTT
CASRPGHLNTGELFF
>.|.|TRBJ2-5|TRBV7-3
TGTGCCAGCAGCTTTGGGATAGCGGAGACCCAGTACTTC
CASSFGIAETQYF
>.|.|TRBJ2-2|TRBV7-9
TGTGCCAGCAGCTCTTTAGGGGGGGACACCGGGGAGCTGTTTTTT
CASSSLGGDTGELFF
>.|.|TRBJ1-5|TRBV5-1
TGCGCCAGCAGCCCCGGAGAGCGCAATCAGCCCCAGCATTTT
CASSPGERNQPQHF
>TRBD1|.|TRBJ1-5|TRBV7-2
TGTGCCAGCAGCGTATACAGGGGTGGACAGCCCCAGCATTTT
CASSVYRGGQPQHF
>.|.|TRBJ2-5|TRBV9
TGTGCCAGCAGCGTAGGTCACTCCCAAGAGACCCAGTACTTC
CASSVGHSQETQYF
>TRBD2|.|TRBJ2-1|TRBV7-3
TGTGCCAGCAGCTTGGCGGGAGTAAACAATGAGCAGTTCTTC
CASSLAGVNNEQFF